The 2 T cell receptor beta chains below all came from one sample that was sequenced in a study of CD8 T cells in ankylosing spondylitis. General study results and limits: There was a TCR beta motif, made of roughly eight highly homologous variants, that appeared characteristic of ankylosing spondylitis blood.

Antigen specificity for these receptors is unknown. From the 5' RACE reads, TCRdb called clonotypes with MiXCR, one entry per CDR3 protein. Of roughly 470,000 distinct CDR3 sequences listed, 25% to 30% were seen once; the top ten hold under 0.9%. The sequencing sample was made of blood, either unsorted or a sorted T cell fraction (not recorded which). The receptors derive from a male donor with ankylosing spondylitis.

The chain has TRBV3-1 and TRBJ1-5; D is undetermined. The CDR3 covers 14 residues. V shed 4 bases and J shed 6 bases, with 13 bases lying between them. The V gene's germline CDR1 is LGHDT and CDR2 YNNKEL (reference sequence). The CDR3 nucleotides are TGTGCCAGCAGCCCTAACGCGGTTGTTCAGCCCCAGCATTTT. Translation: CASSPNAVVQPQHF.

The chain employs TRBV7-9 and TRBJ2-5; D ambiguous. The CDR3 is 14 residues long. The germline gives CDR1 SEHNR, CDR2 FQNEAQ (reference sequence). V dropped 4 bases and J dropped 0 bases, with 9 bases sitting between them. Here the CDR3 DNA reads TGTGCCAGCAGCTCTAAGCGAAACCAAGAGACCCAGTACTTC. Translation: CASSSKRNQETQYF.